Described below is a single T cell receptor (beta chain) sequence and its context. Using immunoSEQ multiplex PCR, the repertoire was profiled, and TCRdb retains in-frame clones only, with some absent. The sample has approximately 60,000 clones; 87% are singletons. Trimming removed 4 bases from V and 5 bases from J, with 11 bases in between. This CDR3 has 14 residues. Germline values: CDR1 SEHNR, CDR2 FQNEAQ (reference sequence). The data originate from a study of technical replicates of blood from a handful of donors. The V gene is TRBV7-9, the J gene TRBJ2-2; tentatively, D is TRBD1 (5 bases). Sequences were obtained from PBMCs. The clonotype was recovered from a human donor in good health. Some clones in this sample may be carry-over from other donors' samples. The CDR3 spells CASSYQGKTGELFF. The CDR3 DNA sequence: TGTGCCAGCAGCTATCAGGGAAAAACCGGGGAGCTGTTTTTT.